One sample yielded the 11 T cell receptor beta chains listed below, sequenced in a study of blood T cell repertoires in COVID-19. Data came from immunoSEQ multiplex PCR; TCRdb stores just in-frame clones and leaves some out. The sample has approximately 200,000 clones, approximately 90% seen once; the top ten hold more than 2%. Source material: PBMCs or T cells enriched from blood (not recorded which). The receptors come from a woman under 40 who had recovered from COVID-19.

V and J are TRBV2 and TRBJ2-2, with 11 bases lining up with TRBD2. CDR1 and CDR2 from the germline V gene are SNHLY and FYNNEI. The CDR3 sequence is 17 residues long. Unmatched junction bases numbered 9, after V lost 3 bases and J lost 6 bases. CDR3 amino acids: CASSDKSTSGSSGELFF. The CDR3 coding sequence is TGTGCCAGCAGTGATAAAAGCACTAGCGGGAGTTCCGGGGAGCTGTTTTTT.

The rearrangement joins TRBV30 to TRBJ2-2; D call uncertain. This CDR3 region has 14 residues. Germline CDR1 GTSNPN, CDR2 SVGIG (reference sequence). V dropped 0 bases and J dropped 0 bases, with 5 bases sitting between them. The CDR3 DNA follows: TGTGCCTGGAGTGTACTTACGAACACCGGGGAGCTGTTTTTT. This codes for CAWSVLTNTGELFF.

The chain has TRBV4-2 and TRBJ1-2, with a weak D call TRBD1 (6 bases). V gave up 4 bases and J gave up 2 bases, with 8 bases separating them. The CDR3 contains 13 residues. CDR1 LGHNA and CDR2 YNFKEQ come from the germline V gene. The CDR3 DNA sequence: TGTGCCAGCAGCCCCAGGGGAAACTATGGCTACACCTTC. Amino acids: CASSPRGNYGYTF.

This clone has a single count. The chain links TRBV19 to TRBJ1-1; 7 positions agree with TRBD1. This CDR3 has 16 residues. Germline trimming cut 1 base from V and 6 bases from J; bases unmatched to any gene: 11. Germline V lookup: CDR1 LNHDA, CDR2 SQIVND (reference sequence). For the CDR3, the DNA is TGTGCCAGTAGTATAGGGAGGCAGGGGGGTTTTGCTGAAGCTTTCTTT. Translated: CASSIGRQGGFAEAFF.

This chain links TRBV5-4 with TRBJ2-3, with TRBD2 identical over 9 bases. The CDR3 is 14 amino acids. CDR1 is SGHNT, CDR2 YYREEE, per germline (reference sequence). J lost 5 bases, V lost 1 base, and 2 bases had no gene match. The CDR3 loop reads CASSLTRGGDTQYF. The DNA for the CDR3 is TGTGCCAGCAGCTTGACGCGGGGGGGAGATACGCAGTATTTT.

The CDR3: CASSLMIGTGELFF. The CDR3 coding sequence is TGTGCCAGCAGCTTAATGATCGGCACCGGGGAGCTGTTTTTT. This sequence joins TRBV7-3 and TRBJ2-2, with D unresolved. V gave up 1 base and J gave up 4 bases, with 7 bases separating them. Germline assignment: CDR1 SGHTA and CDR2 FQGTGA. This CDR3 has 14 residues.

The gene calls are TRBV7-9 and TRBJ1-4; 7 bases map to TRBD1. The V and J ends lost 7 bases and 7 bases, in that order; junction bases with no gene match: 3. CDR3 length equals 12 residues. Looked up from germline, CDR1 is SEHNR and CDR2 is FQNEAQ (reference sequence). CDR3 sequence: CASNRGPEKLFF. The CDR3 nucleotides read TGTGCCAGCAACAGGGGTCCTGAAAAACTGTTTTTT.

This clone was detected many times. The chain is built from TRBV3-1 (or the pseudogene TRBV3-2) and TRBJ1-2, with 7 bases fitting TRBD1. Per the germline V gene, CDR1 is LGHDT and CDR2 is YNNKEL (reference sequence). The CDR3 spans 15 residues. Trimming took 4 bases from V and 3 from J; bases not matched to a gene: 8. In DNA, the CDR3 is TGTGCCAGCAGCCCACCGACAGGGTACGACTATGGCTACACCTTC. It is translated as CASSPPTGYDYGYTF.

The gene calls are TRBV7-9 and TRBJ1-2, with D perhaps TRBD1 (5 bases). The V and J ends lost 5 bases and 6 bases respectively, with 10 bases between them. This CDR3 spans 12 amino acids. Germline V gene sequence: CDR1 SEHNR, CDR2 FQNEAQ (reference sequence). The CDR3 is CASSQQGDGYTF. CDR3 in DNA: TGTGCCAGCAGCCAGCAGGGTGATGGCTACACCTTC.

This clone was recorded only once. V is TRBV2 and J is TRBJ2-1, with 8 bases that match TRBD2. This CDR3 has 14 amino acids. Germline trimming cut 6 bases from V and 12 bases from J; bases unmatched to any gene: 13. Germline CDR1 is SNHLY and CDR2 is FYNNEI. CDR3 residues: CASSGLAGGGRQFF. The DNA for the CDR3 is TGTGCCAGCAGCGGACTAGCCGGGGGGGGAAGGCAGTTCTTC.

This clone was detected only once. The chain employs TRBV6-2 or TRBV6-3 and TRBJ1-2; 8 nucleotides line up with TRBD1. Germline V gene sequence: CDR1 MNHEY, CDR2 SVGEGT. There are 17 residues in the CDR3. Losses at the gene ends were 2 bases for V and 6 bases for J; bases not matched to a gene: 14. CDR3: CASSYGPGQGSWDGYTF. Written as DNA, the CDR3 is TGTGCCAGCAGTTACGGCCCAGGACAGGGCTCTTGGGATGGCTACACCTTC.